The clone carrying this TCR beta chain was seen repeatedly, ten times or more. The sample belongs to a study of T cells in Graves' hyperthyroidism and ophthalmopathy. Amplified regions were TCR beta CDR3 sequences from RNA transcripts. HTBI primers were the set used in a first-round RT-PCR of the TCR CDR3. Each CDR3 protein gets one entry after TCRdb re-called the multiplex PCR reads with MiXCR. The data contain fewer than 650,000 distinct CDR3 sequences, about 14% of them singletons. Sequenced input: blood. This TCR was recovered from a young woman with Graves' ophthalmopathy.

The CDR3: CASSSGGVDGGNIQYF. The CDR3 coding sequence is TGTGCCAGCAGCTCAGGAGGGGTCGACGGGGGAAACATTCAGTACTTC. The chain combines TRBV7-6 with TRBJ2-4; TRBD2 is a possible D gene (6 bases). The CDR3 length is 16 residues. Germline V CDR1 and CDR2: SGHVS, FNYEAQ. V lost 4 bases, J lost 6 bases, and 19 bases lay in between.